This entry features one T cell receptor beta chain sequence. The target antigen is unknown. Of the isolated RNA, all was reverse transcribed, and so the sequenced material was expressed TCRB transcripts. Libraries were prepared by immunoSEQ multiplex PCR; TCRdb keeps only in-frame clonotypes and omits some of them. The sample has about 740,000 clones, 13% seen once; the top ten hold approximately 0.022%. The record originates from a study of beta chain features in type 1 diabetes. Study at large: Across the samples, about 110,000,000 sorted cells were examined in total. Study results and caveats: Compared with healthy donors, patients appeared to share more similar naive, central memory and regulatory TCRB repertoires. Reads derived from cDNA could over-represent cells showing high TCR expression. TCRB CDR3s were moderately but significantly shorter in Type 1 diabetes patients in all four CD4+ subsets.

The V and J ends lost 8 bases and 2 bases respectively, with 9 bases between them. CDR3 length equals 13 residues. CDR1 is MNHEY, CDR2 SVGAGI, per germline. CD45RO/CCR7/CD25/CD127/CD95/CD27 separated CD4+ naive, central memory, regulatory and stem cell-like memory cells by sorting. Sequenced input: naive CD4+ T cells from blood. The clonotype originates from a man aged 18-30 years with type 1 diabetes. The J gene is TRBJ2-2, the V gene TRBV6-5, with D possibly matching TRBD1 (5 bases). This CDR3 is CASADTNTGELFF. The DNA of the CDR3 is TGTGCCAGCGCGGACACCAACACCGGGGAGCTGTTTTTT.